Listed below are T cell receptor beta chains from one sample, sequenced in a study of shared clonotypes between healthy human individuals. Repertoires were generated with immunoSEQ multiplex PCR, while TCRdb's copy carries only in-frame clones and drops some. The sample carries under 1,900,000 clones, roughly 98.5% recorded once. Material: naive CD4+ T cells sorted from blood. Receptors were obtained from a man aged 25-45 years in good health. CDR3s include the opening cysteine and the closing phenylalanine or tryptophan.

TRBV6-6	CASSYLNEQFF
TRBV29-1	CSVRRDHNQPQHF
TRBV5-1	CASSLDGGGPDTQYF
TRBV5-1	CASSRADRAGELFF
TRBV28	CASSPGPRPMNTEAFF
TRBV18	CASSPPVGGLAGTNEQFF
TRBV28	CASTMASGSYEQYF
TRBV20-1	CSARRSGELFF
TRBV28	CASSSLGGRSTDTQYF
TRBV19	CASSMGRETQYF
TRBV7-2	CASSLPPSGSRTDTQYF
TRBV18	CASSPRNGSSYNEQFF
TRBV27	CASSSGTASGRSYEQYF
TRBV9	CASSVAGGGETQYF
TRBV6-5	CASSYSSTGGGYTF
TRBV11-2	CASSWTLLADYTDTQYF